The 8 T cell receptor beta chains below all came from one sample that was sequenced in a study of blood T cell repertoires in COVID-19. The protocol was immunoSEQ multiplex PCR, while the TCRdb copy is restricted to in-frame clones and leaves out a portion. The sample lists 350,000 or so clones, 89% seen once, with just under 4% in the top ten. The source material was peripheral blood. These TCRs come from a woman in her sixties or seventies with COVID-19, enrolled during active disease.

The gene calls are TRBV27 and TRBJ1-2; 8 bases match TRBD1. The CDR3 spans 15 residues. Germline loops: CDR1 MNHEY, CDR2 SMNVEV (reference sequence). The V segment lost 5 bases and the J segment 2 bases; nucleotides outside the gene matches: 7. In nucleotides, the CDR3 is TGTGCCAGCAGTCCTCGGGACAGGCTAAACTATGGCTACACCTTC. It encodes CASSPRDRLNYGYTF.

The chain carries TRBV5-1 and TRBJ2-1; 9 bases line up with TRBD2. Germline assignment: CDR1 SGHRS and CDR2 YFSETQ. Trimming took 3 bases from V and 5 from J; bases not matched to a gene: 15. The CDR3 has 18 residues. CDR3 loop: CASSSYPLLVAGDNEQFF. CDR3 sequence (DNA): TGCGCCAGCAGCTCATACCCACTGTTGGTAGCGGGGGACAATGAGCAGTTCTTC. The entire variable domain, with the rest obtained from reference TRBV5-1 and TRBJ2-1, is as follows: KAGVTQTPRYLIKTRGQQVTLSCSPISGHRSVSWYQQTPGQGLQFLFEYFSETQRNKGNFPGRFSGRQFSNSRSEMNVSTLELGDSALYLCASSSYPLLVAGDNEQFFGPGTRLTVL.

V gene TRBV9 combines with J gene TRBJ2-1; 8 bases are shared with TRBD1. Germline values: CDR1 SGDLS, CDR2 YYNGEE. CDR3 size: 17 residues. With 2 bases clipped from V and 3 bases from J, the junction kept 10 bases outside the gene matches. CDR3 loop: CASSVHPGTGNYNEQFF. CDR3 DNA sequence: TGTGCCAGCAGCGTGCACCCCGGGACAGGCAACTACAATGAGCAGTTCTTC.

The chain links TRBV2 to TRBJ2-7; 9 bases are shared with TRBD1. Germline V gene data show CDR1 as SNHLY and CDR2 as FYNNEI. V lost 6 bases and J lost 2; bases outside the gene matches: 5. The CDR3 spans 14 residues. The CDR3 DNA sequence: TGTGCCAGCAGCTCGGACAGGGGAGCCTACGAGCAGTACTTC. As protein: CASSSDRGAYEQYF.

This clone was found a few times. This chain's CDR3 is CASSEFSRGGLYNEQFF. The CDR3 coding sequence is TGTGCCAGCAGTGAATTCTCTCGGGGGGGCCTCTACAATGAGCAGTTCTTC. This chain links TRBV6-1 with TRBJ2-1; 8 nucleotides align to TRBD2. V lost 2 bases to trimming and J lost 3 bases; unmatched junction nucleotides: 9. The CDR3 is made up of 17 amino acids. Looked up from germline, CDR1 is MNHNS and CDR2 is SASEGT.

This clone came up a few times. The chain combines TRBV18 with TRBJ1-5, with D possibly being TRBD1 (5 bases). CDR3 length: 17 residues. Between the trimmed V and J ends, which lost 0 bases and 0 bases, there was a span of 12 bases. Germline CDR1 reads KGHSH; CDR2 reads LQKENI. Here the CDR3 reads CASSPPVGALSNQPQHF. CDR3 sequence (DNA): TGTGCCAGCTCACCACCAGTAGGGGCCCTTAGCAATCAGCCCCAGCATTTT.

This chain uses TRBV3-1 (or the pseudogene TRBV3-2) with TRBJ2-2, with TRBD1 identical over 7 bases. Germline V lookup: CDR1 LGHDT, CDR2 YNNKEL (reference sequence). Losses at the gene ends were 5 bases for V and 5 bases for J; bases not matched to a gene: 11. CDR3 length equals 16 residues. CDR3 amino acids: CASSLRQGRGTGELFF. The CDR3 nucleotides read TGTGCCAGCAGCTTGAGACAGGGTAGAGGGACCGGGGAGCTGTTTTTT.

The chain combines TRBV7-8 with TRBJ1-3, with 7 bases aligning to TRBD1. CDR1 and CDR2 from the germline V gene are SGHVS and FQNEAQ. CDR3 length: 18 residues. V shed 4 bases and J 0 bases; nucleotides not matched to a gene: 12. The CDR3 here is CASSYTLDRAASGNTIYF. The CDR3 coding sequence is TGTGCCAGCAGCTATACGCTCGACAGGGCAGCCTCTGGAAACACCATATATTTT.